This T cell receptor (beta chain) derives from a study of T cells in Graves' hyperthyroidism and ophthalmopathy. Trimming cost V 2 bases and J 8 bases; bases outside gene matches: 7. Germline V lookup: CDR1 MNHEY, CDR2 SVGEGT. The CDR3 length is 15 residues. In its sample, this clonotype was seen many times. Antigen: not known. Patients aged 18 to 65 had newly diagnosed hyperthyroidism of under 2 months' duration. Amplified regions were TCR beta CDR3 sequences from RNA transcripts. The HTBI primer set was used in a first-round RT-PCR of the TCR CDR3. TCRdb passed the multiplex PCR reads through MiXCR, listing each CDR3 protein once. The sample carries hundreds of thousands of distinct CDR3 sequences, over 15% recorded once. Findings and caveats of the study: The authors' 13 V-J model separated ophthalmopathy from stable hyperthyroidism.

The chain carries TRBV6-2 or TRBV6-3 and TRBJ2-1; 9 positions agree with TRBD2. The sequence came from a woman aged 18-29 years with Graves' hyperthyroidism. The sample was blood. The CDR3 bases are TGTGCCAGCAGTTACGAGACTAGCGGTCTCGATGAGCAGTTCTTC. This sequence encodes CASSYETSGLDEQFF.